Reported below is one TCR beta chain. Its antigen target is currently unknown. No much larger clone exists at a distance of one base, and base qualities are not known. Systemically healthy Caucasian individuals from Russia, around 39 in total and aged roughly 6 to 95 years, were included as donors. Approximately 9.3 milliliters of peripheral blood were drawn from each donor into EDTA-treated Vacutainer tubes. PBMCs were isolated by Ficoll-Paque density-gradient centrifugation, with at least 6 million obtained per sample. Total RNA, at least 6 micrograms per sample, was extracted from PBMCs with Trizol reagent. For every donor, an aliquot of PBMCs went through flow cytometry to measure the percentages of naive CD45RAhigh/CD27high T cells. The CDR3 sequence holds 12 residues, the cysteine and phenylalanine included. Only the CDR3 DNA is retained, 36 bases long and in frame from the first base. Sequences DFQATT (CDR1) and SNEGSKA (CDR2) are obtained from the germline V gene (reference sequence). V loses 4 bases, J loses 5 bases, and the germline ends lie 11 bases apart.

Libraries came from 5' RACE. The sequencer listed for this sample is Illumina HiSeq 2500. The second PCR ran for roughly 7 to 11 cycles and used a J-beta primer mix along with a sample-barcoded 5' primer. Each TCR beta cDNA molecule received a unique molecular identifier from a template-switch 5' adaptor carrying 12 random nucleotides. Each sample yielded at least 2.5 million CDR3-containing paired-end reads. The Mint cDNA synthesis kit, primed by a TRBC-specific oligonucleotide, was used to synthesize first-strand cDNA from all RNA. All cDNA was treated with uracil-DNA glycosylase and then went through a first 18-cycle PCR with the universal primers M1SS and BC2_uni_R. The authors processed their data as follows. Each sample was normalized by randomly selecting 1 million high-quality reads, each carrying a distinct molecular identifier. Reads sharing molecular identifiers were discarded rather than binned into consensus sequences. MiTCR, run with a Q25 quality threshold and the strictest error-elimination algorithm, handled CDR3 identification, clonotype clustering and error correction. A nonparametric unseen species model with Euler transformation was used to estimate lower-bound total TCR beta diversity. TCRdb took the public reads, trimmed them with fastp at Q25, ran MiXCR for clone calling and kept in-frame beta chains. CDR3 protein sequences are deduplicated, and each keeps its most common genes and DNA. It is TCRdb's table, rather than the study itself, that gives the V and J calls and clone size. This sample has 650,000 or so distinct CDR3 sequences in its table, and approximately 52% of those were observed once. The top ten constitute about 14% of the sample.

This specimen comes from a study of blood T cells in healthy people across ages (dated by TCRdb to between 2015 and 2017). Broadly, across the study: In model experiments, template switching captured about one uniquely barcoded TCR beta cDNA molecule for every two T cells. The study analyzed two additional independent replicas of 1 million unique cDNA reads from the same blood draw for two donors, one aged 18 to 29 and one aged 80 or older. Using deep sequencing normalized with unique cDNA molecular identifiers, the study measured how TCR beta repertoire diversity changes with age. To avoid experimental bias, donors of different ages were spread randomly across the sequencing lanes. Four age groups were formed from the donors: young (average roughly 16 years), middle-aged (approximately 40), aged (roughly 59) and long-lived (approximately 78). What the authors observed across the whole study: As age increased, observed TCR beta diversity per million T cells dropped in a roughly linear way, and a significant reduction was already evident by age 40. Because donor CMV infection status was unknown, age-related changes in expanded clonotypes were potentially confounded. The percentage of naive T cells measured by flow cytometry correlated strongly with observed TCR beta diversity. Since profiling was done on bulk unsorted PBMCs, naive and antigen-experienced compartments could not be conclusively compared. Compared with the aged group, the long-lived group had more naive CD4+ T cells, fewer expanded clones and increased TCR diversity, a pattern suggesting age selection. Estimates of total diversity based on one million sequenced T cells were regarded as lower bounds and as underestimates.

The TCR was taken from a woman aged 80 or older in good health. Recombination joined TRBV20-1 with TRBJ1-1, with the D gene uncertain. Source material: blood. DNA sequence: TGCAGTGCTACCCGCGTTAGGACTGAAGCTTTCTTT. Its protein is CSATRVRTEAFF.